The 27 T cell receptor beta chains reported below all come from one sample, sequenced in a study of long-term antiretroviral therapy in people with HIV. Version v3.0 of the immunoSEQ assay ran at survey level. The assay was immunoSEQ multiplex PCR, and TCRdb's table has in-frame clones only and misses some. Of approximately 29,000 clones listed, over 80% are singletons. The specimen was unsorted PBMCs, collected 0.4 years after starting antiretroviral therapy. These receptors came from a young man with HIV.

This clone has a single count. This chain joins TRBV7-2 and TRBJ2-7, with TRBD1 identical over 10 bases. CDR1 is SGHTA and CDR2 is FQGNSA in the germline V gene. This CDR3 has 17 residues. V gave up 5 bases and J gave up 1 base; unmatched junction bases: 11. In nucleotides, the CDR3 is TGTGCCAGCAGCAACCGGACAGGGGGGGTAAAATCCTACGAGCAGTACTTC. The encoded protein is CASSNRTGGVKSYEQYF. Variable domain in full (rest from reference TRBV7-2 and TRBJ2-7): GAGVSQSPSNKVTEKGKDVELRCDPISGHTALYWYRQSLGQGLEFLIYFQGNSAPDKSGLPSDRFSAERTGGSVSTLTIQRTQQEDSAVYLCASSNRTGGVKSYEQYFGPGTRLTVT.

The chain recombines TRBV4-1 with TRBJ2-7; 8 bases align to TRBD1. CDR1 is MGHRA, CDR2 YSYEKL, per germline. The CDR3 loop spans 17 amino acids. J gave up 0 bases and V 3 bases, and 10 bases lay outside the gene matches. The CDR3 nucleotides read TGCGCCAGCAGCCAGGTTTTCTCGACAGGGGACTCCTACGAGCAGTACTTC. It codes for CASSQVFSTGDSYEQYF.

The table lists this clone with a count of one. One junction end does not reproduce the germline sequence, and a read error may be involved. The genes are TRBV7-7 and TRBJ1-1, with D tentatively TRBD1 (6 bases). Germline lookup yields CDR1 SSHAT and CDR2 FNYEAQ (reference sequence). CDR3 size: 13 residues. CDR3 sequence reads: CASSLDHTGEAFF. CDR3 sequence (DNA): TGTGCTAGCAGCTTAGATCACACAGGGGAAGCTTTCTTT.

The chain joins TRBV18 to TRBJ2-7; weak D call: TRBD1 (6 bases). V was pared by 2 bases and J by 0 bases, with 14 bases between. The CDR3 is made up of 16 amino acids. Per germline, CDR1 KGHSH and CDR2 LQKENI. The CDR3 reads CASSPSAGTFSYEQYF. In DNA form, the CDR3 reads TGTGCCAGCTCACCAAGCGCCGGGACATTCTCCTACGAGCAGTACTTC.

The chain links TRBV10-3 to TRBJ2-7; no reliable D call. The V end lost 4 bases, the J end lost 0 bases, and 10 bases lay between the germline ends. Germline CDR1 and CDR2: ENHRY and SYGVKD. This CDR3 is built from 14 residues. The CDR3 protein is CAISVSEDSYEQYF. The CDR3 bases are TGTGCCATCAGTGTGAGCGAGGACTCCTACGAGCAGTACTTC.

The chain carries TRBV6-5 and TRBJ1-1, with D perhaps TRBD1 (5 bases). The germline CDR1 and CDR2 sequences are MNHEY and SVGAGI. Trimming pared 0 bases from V and 1 base from J, leaving 6 bases between. This CDR3 has 14 amino acids. The CDR3 region has the DNA TGTGCCAGCAGTTACTCGACAGAGAACACTGAAGCTTTCTTT. Amino acids: CASSYSTENTEAFF.

This clone was seen a few times. The V and J genes are TRBV19 and TRBJ1-2; 9 bases are a match to TRBD1. The CDR3 contains 14 residues. Germline V CDR1 and CDR2: LNHDA, SQIVND (reference sequence). V trimming: 6 bases; J trimming: 6 bases; junction bases outside the gene matches: 8. This CDR3 is CASSPGTGKNGYTF. The CDR3 nucleotides are TGTGCCAGTAGCCCCGGGACAGGGAAGAATGGCTACACCTTC.

The chain employs TRBV5-4 and TRBJ2-7; no clear D. Germline V lookup: CDR1 SGHNT, CDR2 YYREEE (reference sequence). CDR3 length equals 13 residues. Deletions cut 2 bases from V and 2 bases from J, with 8 bases between. CDR3 DNA: TGTGCCAGCAGCTTTGGGTCTGCCTACGAGCAGTACTTC. Its translation is CASSFGSAYEQYF.

The chain is built from TRBV7-9 and TRBJ2-7; 7 bases agree with TRBD1. The J segment lost 1 base and the V segment lost 5 bases, leaving 2 bases of the junction unmatched. The CDR3 loop spans 13 amino acids. Germline assignment: CDR1 SEHNR and CDR2 FQNEAQ (reference sequence). CDR3 sequence (DNA): TGTGCCAGCAGCGCAGGGGGTTCCTACGAGCAGTACTTC. It is translated as CASSAGGSYEQYF.

CDR3 coding DNA: TGTGCCAGCAGCTACTCAGAGAACACTGAAGCTTTCTTT. This translates into CASSYSENTEAFF. The chain combines TRBV27 with TRBJ1-1; D is uncertain. V gave up 6 bases and J gave up 1 base, with 9 bases separating them. CDR1 MNHEY and CDR2 SMNVEV come from the germline V gene (reference sequence). There are 13 residues in the CDR3.

This sequence joins TRBV10-3 and TRBJ2-7, with a possible D match to TRBD1 (7 bases). V gave up 5 bases and J gave up 4 bases, with 15 bases separating them. Germline V CDR1 and CDR2: ENHRY, SYGVKD. The CDR3 totals 14 residues. Written as DNA, the CDR3 is TGTGCCATCAGTAGGGGGGACAGTGCATACGAGCAGTACTTC. It specifies CAISRGDSAYEQYF.

The chain has TRBV7-8 and TRBJ2-2, with 7 positions matching TRBD2. Trimming at V came to 5 bases and at J to 5 bases, leaving 11 bases not matched to a gene. In germline, CDR1 is SGHVS, CDR2 FQNEAQ. The CDR3 consists of 16 residues. The CDR3 DNA reads TGTGCCAGCAGCCCGCTCCCCCCGGGAGGAACCGGGGAGCTGTTTTTT. Its translation is CASSPLPPGGTGELFF.

A single count supports this clone. The chain links TRBV7-6 to TRBJ1-2; 9 nucleotides agree with TRBD1. With 2 bases clipped from V and 6 bases from J, the junction kept 10 bases outside the gene matches. The CDR3 length is 16 residues. Per germline, CDR1 SGHVS and CDR2 FNYEAQ. The chain's CDR3 is CASSLRAGGTGNGYTF. In DNA form, the CDR3 reads TGTGCCAGCAGCTTAAGGGCTGGTGGGACAGGGAATGGCTACACCTTC.

V is TRBV6-5 and J is TRBJ2-7; 10 bases are shared with TRBD1. Germline CDR1 and CDR2: MNHEY and SVGAGI. Trimming cost V 5 bases and J 4 bases; bases outside gene matches: 8. This CDR3 spans 15 amino acids. In DNA, the CDR3 is TGTGCCAGCAGTAGTCCCGGGACAGGGGTTTACGAGCAGTACTTC. This translates into CASSSPGTGVYEQYF.

V is TRBV2 and J is TRBJ2-7; the match to TRBD1 covers 7 bases. V dropped 2 bases and J dropped 0; count of bases not matched to a gene: 10. Germline values: CDR1 SNHLY, CDR2 FYNNEI. This CDR3 is 17 amino acids long. This chain's CDR3 is CASSETRGQPSSYEQYF. The CDR3 nucleotides read TGTGCCAGCAGTGAAACAAGGGGGCAGCCGAGCTCCTACGAGCAGTACTTC. Looking up the rest from reference TRBV2 and TRBJ2-7 gives the full variable domain: EPEVTQTPSHQVTQMGQEVILRCVPISNHLYFYWYRQILGQKVEFLVSFYNNEISEKSEIFDDQFSVERPDGSNFTLKIRSTKLEDSAMYFCASSETRGQPSSYEQYFGPGTRLTVT.

A single count supports this clone. This chain connects TRBV9 to TRBJ2-4, with D possibly being TRBD2 (5 bases). Germline V gives CDR1 SGDLS, CDR2 YYNGEE. V was cut by 4 bases and J by 5 bases, with 13 bases left in between. The CDR3 runs to 14 residues. The CDR3 reads CASSPEGGQNIQYF. The DNA for the CDR3 is TGTGCCAGCAGCCCCGAGGGCGGGCAAAACATTCAGTACTTC.

The V call is TRBV28, the J call TRBJ2-2; no clear D. V gave up 3 bases and J gave up 0 bases, with 8 bases separating them. Germline V CDR1 and CDR2: MDHEN, SYDVKM. The CDR3 loop spans 15 amino acids. CDR3 in DNA: TGTGCCAGCAGTTTCCGGGCCACGAACACCGGGGAGCTGTTTTTT. This translates into CASSFRATNTGELFF.

V usage is TRBV5-1 and J usage is TRBJ2-3; D gene uncertain. CDR1 SGHRS and CDR2 YFSETQ come from the germline V gene. The CDR3 spans 11 residues. Between the trimmed V and J ends, which lost 2 bases and 6 bases, there was a span of 4 bases. For the CDR3, the DNA is TGCGCCAGCAGCTTAGCGGATACGCAGTATTTT. Its translation: CASSLADTQYF. The full variable domain, its missing parts supplied by reference TRBV5-1 and TRBJ2-3, is KAGVTQTPRYLIKTRGQQVTLSCSPISGHRSVSWYQQTPGQGLQFLFEYFSETQRNKGNFPGRFSGRQFSNSRSEMNVSTLELGDSALYLCASSLADTQYFGPGTRLTVL.

This clone was seen a handful of times. The CDR3 reads CASSLATYDGYTF. The CDR3 bases are TGTGCCAGCAGCTTAGCGACCTACGATGGCTACACCTTC. The V gene is TRBV7-9, the J gene TRBJ1-2; D is uncertain. CDR3 size: 13 residues. Trimming stripped 0 bases from V and 6 bases from J, with 8 bases between. Germline V CDR1 and CDR2: SEHNR, FQNEAQ (reference sequence).

The chain is built from TRBV28 and TRBJ2-2; unclear D gene. The CDR3 loop spans 14 amino acids. Germline CDR1 MDHEN, CDR2 SYDVKM. Trimming took off 8 bases at V and 5 bases at J, with 15 bases between the two ends. CDR3 loop: CASSPSGGTGELFF. The DNA for the CDR3 is TGTGCCAGCTCCCCTAGTGGCGGAACCGGGGAGCTGTTTTTT. Combining the CDR3 with reference TRBV28 and TRBJ2-2 gives the whole variable domain DVKVTQSSRYLVKRTGEKVFLECVQDMDHENMFWYRQDPGLGLRLIYFSYDVKMKEKGDIPEGYSVSREKKERFSLILESASTNQTSMYLCASSPSGGTGELFFGEGSRLTVL.

This rearrangement joins TRBV11-2 to TRBJ2-7; D perhaps matches TRBD1 (5 bases). The germline CDR1 and CDR2 sequences are SGHAT and FQNNGV. V lost 5 bases and J lost 0, with 14 bases in between. This CDR3 has 15 residues. CDR3 DNA: TGTGCCAGCAGCCCAAGAACAGGTTTCTCCTACGAGCAGTACTTC. Residues: CASSPRTGFSYEQYF.

This chain links TRBV9 with TRBJ1-4, with D possibly TRBD1 on 5 matching bases. CDR1 is SGDLS, CDR2 YYNGEE, per germline. The CDR3 contains 15 residues. The ends were cut back, 3 bases at V and 8 bases at J, with 17 bases in the middle. The CDR3 region has the DNA TGTGCCAGCAGCGCGCACGGGGGGAACGGGGAAAAACTGTTTTTT. This gives the protein CASSAHGGNGEKLFF.

The CDR3 DNA sequence: TGTGCCACCAGCAGAGGGACCTTGGAGGAGCAGTACTTC. Its translation is CATSRGTLEEQYF. This chain connects TRBV15 to TRBJ2-7; D remains unclear. V was clipped by 1 base and J by 7 bases, with 11 bases between them. There are 13 residues in the CDR3. Germline CDR1 and CDR2: LNHNV and YYDKDF (reference sequence).

J is TRBJ2-3 and V is TRBV5-8; D uncertain. The germline CDR1 and CDR2 sequences are SGHTS and YDEGEE. Between the trimmed V and J ends, which lost 3 bases and 4 bases, there was a span of 12 bases. The CDR3 spans 14 residues. DNA of the CDR3: TGTGCCAGCAGCTCGGGTGGTTGGGCAGATACGCAGTATTTT. Its protein product is CASSSGGWADTQYF.

CDR3 sequence reads: CAISSSGTDTQYF. CDR3 bases: TGTGCCATCAGTTCTAGCGGCACAGATACGCAGTATTTT. V is TRBV10-3 and J is TRBJ2-3; tentative D call: TRBD2 (6 bases). V lost 5 bases, J lost 1 base, and 7 bases lay in between. The CDR3 totals 13 residues. Germline CDR1 and CDR2: ENHRY and SYGVKD.

This clone was picked up one time. This rearrangement joins TRBV28 to TRBJ1-2; perhaps TRBD1 as D (6 bases). CDR1 MDHEN and CDR2 SYDVKM come from the germline V gene. This CDR3 is built from 14 residues. Trimming took off 3 bases at V and 4 bases at J, with 12 bases between the two ends. CDR3 nucleotides: TGTGCCAGCAGTTTCGGGGGGCAGGGCTATGGCTACACCTTC. Translation: CASSFGGQGYGYTF.

The V call is TRBV19, the J call TRBJ1-5; 10 bases match TRBD1. CDR3 length: 16 residues. Germline V gene sequence: CDR1 LNHDA, CDR2 SQIVND (reference sequence). Germline trimming cut 5 bases from V and 3 bases from J; bases unmatched to any gene: 7. CDR3: CASSDETGGINQPQHF. CDR3 sequence (DNA): TGTGCCAGTAGTGACGAGACAGGGGGCATCAATCAGCCCCAGCATTTT.